Following are 4 T cell receptor beta chains from one sample sequenced in a study of blood T cell repertoires in COVID-19. Method: immunoSEQ multiplex PCR; TCRdb's copy keeps in-frame clones and lacks some. The table lists more than 35,000 clones, 80% of them singletons. Sequenced: peripheral blood. The origin of the receptors is a woman in her 70s with acute or convalescent COVID-19.

CDR3: CASREAGVYNEQFF. The CDR3 DNA reads as TGTGCCAGCAGAGAAGCGGGAGTGTACAATGAGCAGTTCTTC. This sequence joins TRBV28 and TRBJ2-1, with 8 bases matching TRBD2. CDR1 MDHEN and CDR2 SYDVKM come from the germline V gene. There are 14 residues in the CDR3. Unmatched junction bases numbered 5, after V lost 6 bases and J lost 4 bases.

The chain employs TRBV7-9 and TRBJ2-3; D call uncertain. The CDR3 has 14 residues. The V gene's germline CDR1 is SEHNR and CDR2 FQNEAQ (reference sequence). V lost 1 base and J 6 bases, leaving 11 bases between the germline ends. CDR3 DNA sequence: TGTGCCAGCAGCTTAGAAAGTGGTCGGGATACGCAGTATTTT. Its translation: CASSLESGRDTQYF.

V is TRBV10-1 and J is TRBJ2-3; tentative D call: TRBD1 (6 bases). Germline CDR1 and CDR2: WNHNN and SYGVQD (reference sequence). This CDR3 has 14 residues. Trimming pared 5 bases from V and 2 bases from J, leaving 11 bases between. CDR3 region: CASSWTATTDTQYF. The CDR3 coding sequence is TGCGCCAGCAGTTGGACAGCGACCACAGATACGCAGTATTTT.

This sequence joins TRBV7-2 and TRBJ1-1, with D maybe TRBD1 (5 bases). The CDR3 covers 14 residues. V was clipped by 1 base and J by 4 bases, with 10 bases between them. The germline V gene encodes CDR1 SGHTA and CDR2 FQGNSA. CDR3 amino acids: CASSLVGGSTEAFF. For the CDR3, the DNA is TGTGCCAGCAGCTTAGTGGGGGGGAGCACTGAAGCTTTCTTT.